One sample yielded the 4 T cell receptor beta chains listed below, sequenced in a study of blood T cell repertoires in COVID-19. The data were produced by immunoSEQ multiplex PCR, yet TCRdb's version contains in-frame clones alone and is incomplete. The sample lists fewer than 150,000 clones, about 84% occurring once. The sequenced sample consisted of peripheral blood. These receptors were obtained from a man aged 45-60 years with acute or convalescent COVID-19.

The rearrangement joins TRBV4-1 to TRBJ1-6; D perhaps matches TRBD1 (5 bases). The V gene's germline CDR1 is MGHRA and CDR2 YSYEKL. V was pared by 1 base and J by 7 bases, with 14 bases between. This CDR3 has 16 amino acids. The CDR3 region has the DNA TGCGCCAGCAGCCAAGGACAGCGCCTGGAGAATTCACCCCTCCACTTT. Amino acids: CASSQGQRLENSPLHF.

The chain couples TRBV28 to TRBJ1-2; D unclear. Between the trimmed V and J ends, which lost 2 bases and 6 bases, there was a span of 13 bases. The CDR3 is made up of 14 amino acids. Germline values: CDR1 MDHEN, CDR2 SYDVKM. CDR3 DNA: TGTGCCAGCAGTTTAGTCACAGTAGAGAATGGCTACACCTTC. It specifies CASSLVTVENGYTF.

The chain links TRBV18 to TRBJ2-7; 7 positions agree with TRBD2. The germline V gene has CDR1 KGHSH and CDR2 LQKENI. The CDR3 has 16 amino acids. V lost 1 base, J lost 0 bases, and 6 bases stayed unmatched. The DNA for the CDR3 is TGTGCCAGCTCACCACAAGGCGGGGGACTCTCCTACGAGCAGTACTTC. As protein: CASSPQGGGLSYEQYF. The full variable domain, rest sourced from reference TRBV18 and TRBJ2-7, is NAGVMQNPRHLVRRRGQEARLRCSPMKGHSHVYWYRQLPEEGLKFMVYLQKENIIDESGMPKERFSAEFPKEGPSILRIQQVVRGDSAAYFCASSPQGGGLSYEQYFGPGTRLTVT.

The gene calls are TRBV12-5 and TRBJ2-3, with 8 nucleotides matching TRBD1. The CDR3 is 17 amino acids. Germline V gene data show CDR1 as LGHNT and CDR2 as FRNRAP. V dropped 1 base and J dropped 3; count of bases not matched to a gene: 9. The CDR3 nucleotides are TGTGCTAGTGGTTTGGGCCGCCGGACAGGGACTACAGATACGCAGTATTTT. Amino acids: CASGLGRRTGTTDTQYF.